This is a list of T cell receptor beta chains from one sample in a study of blood T cell repertoires in COVID-19. The assay was immunoSEQ multiplex PCR, and TCRdb's table has in-frame clones only and misses some. The sample has fewer than 350,000 clones, around nine tenths seen once. Sequencing was carried out using peripheral blood. The source is a woman aged 55-70 years with COVID-19, enrolled during active disease. Both conserved end residues are part of each CDR3. Each record gives: J gene, CDR3 length, D gene, V gene, clone size, CDR3 DNA, CDR3 protein. A D gene is named only where the DNA matches it firmly. Size is omitted from some rows. Given values are once, few, many or a class for expanded clones.

TRBJ1-1,13,NA,TRBV18,NA,TGTGCCAGCTCACCGTGGGGGCGCACTGAAGCTTTCTTT,CASSPWGRTEAFF
TRBJ2-3,17,TRBD1,TRBV5-1,once,TGCGCCAGCAGCTCACCACCAGGGGGCTTGAGCACAGATACGCAGTATTTT,CASSSPPGGLSTDTQYF
TRBJ2-7,14,NA,TRBV7-9,NA,TGTGCCAGCAGCTCCGACATCTCCGCCTACGAGCAGTACTTC,CASSSDISAYEQYF
TRBJ2-7,17,TRBD2,TRBV11-2,NA,TGTGCCAGCAGCTTAGTTTGGGGGAGCGGGGGGGCCGGCGAGCAGTACTTC,CASSLVWGSGGAGEQYF
TRBJ1-5,13,TRBD1,TRBV24-1,NA,TGTGCCACCCAGGGGGCGAGGGGTCAGCCCCAGCATTTT,CATQGARGQPQHF
TRBJ2-1,16,TRBD2,TRBV27,NA,TGTGCCAGCAGTTTAATGAGGCGGGGGGGCCAAGGTGAGCAGTTCTTC,CASSLMRRGGQGEQFF
TRBJ2-7,13,TRBD2,TRBV3-1/TRBV3-2,NA,TGTGCCAGCGGACTAGCGGGACCCTACGAGCAGTACTTC,CASGLAGPYEQYF
TRBJ2-1,14,TRBD1,TRBV11-2,NA,TGTGCCAGCAGCGTCCGGGGCCAGGGGGATGAGCAGTTCTTC,CASSVRGQGDEQFF
TRBJ1-1,15,TRBD1,TRBV29-1,NA,TGCAGCGTCACGCCGGGACAGGGGATGAACACTGAAGCTTTCTTT,CSVTPGQGMNTEAFF
TRBJ1-4,15,NA,TRBV6-2/TRBV6-3,NA,TGTGCCAGCAGTTACTCGAGAGGTTTCGGAGAAAAACTGTTTTTT,CASSYSRGFGEKLFF
TRBJ1-1,16,NA,TRBV5-1,NA,TGCGCCAGCACCTCCCGTACAGGGCCTACCCCCACAGAAGCTTTCTTT,CASTSRTGPTPTEAFF
TRBJ1-3,14,NA,TRBV28,NA,TGTGCCAGCAGTTCCGACAAAGCTGGAAACACCATATATTTT,CASSSDKAGNTIYF
TRBJ2-7,16,TRBD2,TRBV7-2,NA,TGTGCCAGCAGCTCCACTAGCGGGGGACTTTCCTACGAGCAGTACTTC,CASSSTSGGLSYEQYF
TRBJ1-2,13,TRBD1,TRBV5-1,NA,TGCGCCAGCGCCACCGGGACAGGAAACGGCTACACCTTC,CASATGTGNGYTF
TRBJ2-1,15,TRBD2,TRBV28,NA,TGTGCCAGCTACATAGCGGGGGGCAATTACAATGAGCAGTTCTTC,CASYIAGGNYNEQFF
TRBJ1-5,16,NA,TRBV4-1,once,TGCGCCAGCAGCCACTTTTCGACAGTAAGCAATCAGCCCCAGCATTTT,CASSHFSTVSNQPQHF
TRBJ2-6,18,NA,TRBV5-1,NA,TGCGCCAGCAGCCAGATAGGGACATCTAGCTCTGGGGCCAACGTCCTGACTTTC,CASSQIGTSSSGANVLTF
TRBJ1-2,16,NA,TRBV2,NA,TGTGCCAGCAGTGAACTCCAGCCGTCCGGACTATATGGCTACACCTTC,CASSELQPSGLYGYTF
TRBJ1-1,12,NA,TRBV28,NA,TGTGCCAGCAGTTTATCACAGGATGAAGCTTTCTTT,CASSLSQDEAFF
TRBJ2-5,17,NA,TRBV19,NA,TGTGCCAGTAGTATGAGGGGCGCTAGGGGGTCCCAAGAGACCCAGTACTTC,CASSMRGARGSQETQYF
TRBJ1-2,18,NA,TRBV27,once,TGTGCCAGCAGTTTTCGGTCGTCGGGGCAGGGGTTATCCTATGGCTACACCTTC,CASSFRSSGQGLSYGYTF
TRBJ1-2,14,TRBD1,TRBV27,NA,TGTGCCAGCAGCCCTGGACAGGGTAACTATGGCTACACCTTC,CASSPGQGNYGYTF
TRBJ1-2,13,TRBD1,TRBV6-6,NA,TGTGCCAGCAGTGCTACAGGGGAATCCGGCTACACCTTC,CASSATGESGYTF
TRBJ2-5,12,TRBD1,TRBV20-1,NA,TGCAGTGCTAGTGGAGGACAGGGCCCTTCCTACTTC,CSASGGQGPSYF
TRBJ2-7,16,NA,TRBV6-6,NA,TGTGCCAGCAGTTACGAATCGAGACAACCGTCCTACGAGCAGTACTTC,CASSYESRQPSYEQYF
TRBJ2-1,15,TRBD2,TRBV19,NA,TGTGCCAGTAGTCTAATAGCGGGGGGGCTGAATGAGCAGTTCTTC,CASSLIAGGLNEQFF
TRBJ1-3,15,NA,TRBV5-8,NA,TGTGCCAGCAGCTTCGACAGTCGTTCAAGGAACACCATATATTTT,CASSFDSRSRNTIYF
TRBJ1-1,17,TRBD1,TRBV10-3,NA,TGTGCCATCAGTCCAAGTCCCGGGACAGGGGGGAACACTGAAGCTTTCTTT,CAISPSPGTGGNTEAFF
TRBJ1-5,13,NA,TRBV18,NA,TGTGCCAGCTCACCGGGAGGCTATCAGCCCCAGCATTTT,CASSPGGYQPQHF
TRBJ1-5,14,TRBD1,TRBV5-5,NA,TGTGCCAGCAGCTTGAGGGACAGGGGTCAGCCCCAGCATTTT,CASSLRDRGQPQHF
TRBJ2-1,14,NA,TRBV6-6,NA,TGTGCCAGCAGTTACTTGGACTATCACAATGAGCAGTTCTTC,CASSYLDYHNEQFF
TRBJ1-2,14,NA,TRBV7-9,NA,TGTGCCAGCAGCAACAGAGTGAATAACTATGGCTACACCTTC,CASSNRVNNYGYTF
TRBJ1-2,11,NA,TRBV3-1/TRBV3-2,once,TGTGCCAGCAGCCAAGACCGGGGCTACACCTTC,CASSQDRGYTF
TRBJ1-1,16,TRBD1,TRBV5-1,NA,TGCGCCAGCAGCTTGGGCGTCCAGGGGGGTGACACTGAAGCTTTCTTT,CASSLGVQGGDTEAFF
TRBJ1-6,15,NA,TRBV6-5,NA,TGTGCCAGCAGTTACTCGCGGCAGGGTAATTCACCCCTCCACTTT,CASSYSRQGNSPLHF
TRBJ1-1,15,NA,TRBV5-1,NA,TGCGCCAGCAGCTTGGACAGGAACAAGAACACTGAAGCTTTCTTT,CASSLDRNKNTEAFF
TRBJ1-1,14,NA,TRBV7-3,NA,TGTGCCAGCAGCTCCATGGGCGTGAACACTGAAGCTTTCTTT,CASSSMGVNTEAFF
TRBJ2-6,13,NA,TRBV7-9,NA,TGTGCCAGCAACCCCAGTGGGGCCAACGTCCTGACTTTC,CASNPSGANVLTF
TRBJ1-3,14,NA,TRBV5-6,few,TGTGCCAGCAGCTCAGGGTTGCCGGGAAACACCATATATTTT,CASSSGLPGNTIYF